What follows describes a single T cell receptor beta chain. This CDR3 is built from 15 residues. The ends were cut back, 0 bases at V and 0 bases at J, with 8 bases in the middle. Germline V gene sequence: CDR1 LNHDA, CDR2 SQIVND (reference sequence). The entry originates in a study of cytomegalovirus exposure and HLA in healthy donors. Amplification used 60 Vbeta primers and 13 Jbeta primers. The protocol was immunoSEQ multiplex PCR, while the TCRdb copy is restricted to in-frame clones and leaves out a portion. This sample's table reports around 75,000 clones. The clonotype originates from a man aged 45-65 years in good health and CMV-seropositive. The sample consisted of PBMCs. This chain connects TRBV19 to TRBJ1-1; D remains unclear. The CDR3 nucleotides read TGTGCCAGTAGTATAGATGCCAGGTTGAACACTGAAGCTTTCTTT. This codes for CASSIDARLNTEAFF.